This T cell receptor beta chain came from a study of blood T cell repertoires in COVID-19. Study-wide background: The study drew acute and convalescent COVID-19 samples from the United States, Italy and Spain. Sources were T cells, B-cell-depleted T cells, or PBMCs; the material itself was cDNA or gDNA.

TCRdb's table, derived via immunoSEQ multiplex PCR, lists solely in-frame clones and lacks some. The sample records fewer than 500,000 clones, roughly 89% being singletons. Germline V CDR1 and CDR2: SGHRS, YFSETQ. V gave up 2 bases and J gave up 11 bases, with 16 bases separating them. The CDR3 totals 14 residues. Sample: peripheral blood. The chain has TRBV5-1 and TRBJ1-4, with a tentative D call TRBD1 (6 bases). This TCR was sampled from a woman aged 25 to 39 with acute or convalescent COVID-19. Here the CDR3 DNA reads TGCGCCAGCAGCTTCGGGACAAGGAATACTAAACTGTTTTTT. Protein sequence: CASSFGTRNTKLFF.